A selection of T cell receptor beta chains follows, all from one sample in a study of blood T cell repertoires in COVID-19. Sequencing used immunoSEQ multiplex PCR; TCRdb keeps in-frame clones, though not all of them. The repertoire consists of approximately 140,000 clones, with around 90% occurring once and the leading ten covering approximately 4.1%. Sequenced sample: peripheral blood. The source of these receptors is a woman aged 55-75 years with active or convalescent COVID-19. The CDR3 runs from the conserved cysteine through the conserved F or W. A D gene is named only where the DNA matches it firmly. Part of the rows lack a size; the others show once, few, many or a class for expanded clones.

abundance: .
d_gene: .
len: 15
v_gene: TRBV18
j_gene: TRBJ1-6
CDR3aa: CASSPPGGDNSPLHF
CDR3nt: TGTGCCAGCTCACCACCGGGGGGGGACAATTCACCCCTCCACTTT

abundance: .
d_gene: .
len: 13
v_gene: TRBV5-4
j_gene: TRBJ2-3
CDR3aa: CASSPGGFLAQYF
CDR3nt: TGTGCCAGCAGTCCTGGGGGGTTTCTCGCGCAGTATTTT

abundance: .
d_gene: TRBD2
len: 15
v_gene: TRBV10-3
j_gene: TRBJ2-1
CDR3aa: CAITGTSGPDNEQFF
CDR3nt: TGTGCCATCACTGGGACTAGCGGTCCCGACAATGAGCAGTTCTTC

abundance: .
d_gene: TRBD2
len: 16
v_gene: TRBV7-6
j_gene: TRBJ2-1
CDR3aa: CASSQFLGTSGNEQFF
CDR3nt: TGTGCCAGCAGCCAATTTTTAGGGACTAGCGGCAATGAGCAGTTCTTC

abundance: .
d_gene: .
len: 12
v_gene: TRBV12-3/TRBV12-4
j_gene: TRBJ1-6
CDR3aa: CASSTQNSPLHF
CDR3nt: TGTGCCAGCAGCACACAGAATTCACCCCTCCACTTT

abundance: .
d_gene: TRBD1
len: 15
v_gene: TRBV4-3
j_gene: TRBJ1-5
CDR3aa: CASSQGGTGKQPQHF
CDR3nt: TGCGCCAGCAGCCAAGGCGGGACAGGGAAACAGCCCCAGCATTTT

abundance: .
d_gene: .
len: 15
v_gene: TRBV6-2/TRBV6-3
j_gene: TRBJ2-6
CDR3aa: CASSYLAAGANVLTF
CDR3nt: TGTGCCAGCAGTTACCTTGCAGCTGGGGCCAACGTCCTGACTTTC

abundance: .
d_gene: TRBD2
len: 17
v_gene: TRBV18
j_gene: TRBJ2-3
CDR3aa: CASSQRPQRGGQDTQYF
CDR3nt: TGTGCCAGCTCCCAACGGCCCCAGCGGGGGGGCCAAGATACGCAGTATTTT

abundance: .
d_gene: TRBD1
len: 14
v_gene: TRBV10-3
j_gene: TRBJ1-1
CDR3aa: CAISDGQGFTEAFF
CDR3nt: TGTGCCATCAGTGACGGACAGGGGTTCACTGAAGCTTTCTTT

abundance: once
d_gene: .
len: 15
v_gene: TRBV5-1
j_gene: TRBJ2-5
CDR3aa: CASSLGGFWQETQYF
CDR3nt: TGCGCCAGCAGCTTAGGAGGGTTTTGGCAAGAGACCCAGTACTTC

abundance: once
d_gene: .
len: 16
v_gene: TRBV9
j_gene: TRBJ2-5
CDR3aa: CASSVSDMGAQETQYF
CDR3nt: TGTGCCAGCAGCGTATCGGATATGGGGGCACAAGAGACCCAGTACTTC

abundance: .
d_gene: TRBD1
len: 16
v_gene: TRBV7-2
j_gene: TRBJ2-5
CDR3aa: CASSYTGTGGPETQYF
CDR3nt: TGTGCCAGCAGCTATACCGGGACAGGGGGCCCCGAGACCCAGTACTTC

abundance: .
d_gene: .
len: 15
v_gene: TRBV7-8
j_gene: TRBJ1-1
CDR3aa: CASSPSLGGASEAFF
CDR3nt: TGTGCCAGCAGCCCCAGTCTGGGGGGGGCCTCTGAAGCTTTCTTT

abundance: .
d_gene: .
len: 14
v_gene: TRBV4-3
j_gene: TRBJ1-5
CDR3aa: CASSQDRGYQPQHF
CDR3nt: TGCGCCAGCAGCCAAGATCGGGGTTATCAGCCCCAGCATTTT

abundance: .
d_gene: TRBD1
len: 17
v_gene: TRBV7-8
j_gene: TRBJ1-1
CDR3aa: CASSLAGTGIRNTEAFF
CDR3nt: TGTGCCAGCAGCTTAGCGGGGACAGGGATACGGAACACTGAAGCTTTCTTT

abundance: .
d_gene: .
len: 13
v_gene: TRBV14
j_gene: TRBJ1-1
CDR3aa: CASSQQSNTEAFF
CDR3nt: TGTGCCAGCAGCCAACAGTCGAACACTGAAGCTTTCTTT

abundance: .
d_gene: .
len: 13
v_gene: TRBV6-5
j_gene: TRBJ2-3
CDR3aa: CASYGTSLNTQYF
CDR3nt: TGTGCCAGTTACGGGACTTCACTAAATACGCAGTATTTT

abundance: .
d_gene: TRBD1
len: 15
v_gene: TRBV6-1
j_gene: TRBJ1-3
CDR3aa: CASSDVTGGGNTIYF
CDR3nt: TGTGCCAGCAGTGATGTGACAGGGGGTGGAAACACCATATATTTT

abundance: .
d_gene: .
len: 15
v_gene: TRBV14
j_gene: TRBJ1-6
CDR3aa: CASSQDDLARSPLHF
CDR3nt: TGTGCCAGCAGCCAAGATGATTTGGCGCGGTCACCCCTCCACTTT

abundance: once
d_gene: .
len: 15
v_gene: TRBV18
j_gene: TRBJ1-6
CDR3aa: CASSQGTGEDSPLHF
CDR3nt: TGTGCCAGCTCACAGGGTACAGGAGAGGACTCACCCCTCCACTTT

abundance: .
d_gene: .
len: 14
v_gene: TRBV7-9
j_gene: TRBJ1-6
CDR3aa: CASSQQGWNSPLHF
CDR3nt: TGTGCCAGCAGCCAACAGGGTTGGAATTCACCCCTCCACTTT

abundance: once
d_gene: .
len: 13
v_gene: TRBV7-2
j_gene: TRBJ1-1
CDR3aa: CASSLPGGTEAFF
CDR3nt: TGTGCCAGCAGCTTACCGGGGGGGACTGAAGCTTTCTTT

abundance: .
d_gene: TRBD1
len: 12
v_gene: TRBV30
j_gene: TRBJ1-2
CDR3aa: CAWIPRTGAIAF
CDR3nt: TGTGCCTGGATTCCGCGGACAGGGGCCATCGCCTTC

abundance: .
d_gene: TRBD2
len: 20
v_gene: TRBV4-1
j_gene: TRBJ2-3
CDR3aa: CASSQDRGTSGGVSTDTQYF
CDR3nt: TGCGCCAGCAGCCAGGACCGGGGAACTAGCGGGGGCGTGAGCACAGATACGCAGTATTTT

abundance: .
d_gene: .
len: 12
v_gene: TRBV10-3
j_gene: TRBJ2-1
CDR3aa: CAGGAGDNEQFF
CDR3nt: TGTGCCGGGGGGGCAGGAGACAATGAGCAGTTCTTC

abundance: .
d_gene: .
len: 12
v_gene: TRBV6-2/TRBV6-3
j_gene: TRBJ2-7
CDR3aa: CASSPLGYEQYF
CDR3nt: TGTGCCAGCAGTCCGCTAGGCTACGAGCAGTACTTC

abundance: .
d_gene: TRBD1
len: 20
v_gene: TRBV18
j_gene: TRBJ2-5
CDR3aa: CASSPPLLITGGAREETQYF
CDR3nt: TGTGCCAGCTCACCCCCTCTCCTCATCACAGGGGGCGCCCGCGAAGAGACCCAGTACTTC

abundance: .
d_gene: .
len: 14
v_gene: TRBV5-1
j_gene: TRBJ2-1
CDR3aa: CASSLAGLGDEQFF
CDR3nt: TGCGCCAGCAGCTTGGCAGGGTTAGGCGATGAGCAGTTCTTC

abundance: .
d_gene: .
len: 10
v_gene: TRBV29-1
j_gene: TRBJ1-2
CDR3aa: CSVLAGGYTF
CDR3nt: TGCAGCGTTCTGGCTGGTGGCTACACCTTC

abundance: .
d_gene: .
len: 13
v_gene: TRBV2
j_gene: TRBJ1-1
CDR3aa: CASTGQGNTEAFF
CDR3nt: TGTGCCAGCACCGGGCAGGGAAACACTGAAGCTTTCTTT

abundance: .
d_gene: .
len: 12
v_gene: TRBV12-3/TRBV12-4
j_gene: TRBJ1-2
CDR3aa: CASSPGQYGYTF
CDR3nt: TGTGCCAGCAGTCCCGGACAGTATGGCTACACCTTC

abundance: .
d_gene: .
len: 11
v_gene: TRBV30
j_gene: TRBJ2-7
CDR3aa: CAWSEGVEQYF
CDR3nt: TGTGCCTGGAGCGAGGGGGTAGAGCAGTACTTC

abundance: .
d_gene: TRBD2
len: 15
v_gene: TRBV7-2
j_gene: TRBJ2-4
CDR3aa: CASSPGGATKNIQYF
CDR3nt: TGTGCCAGCAGCCCCGGGGGGGCGACCAAAAACATTCAGTACTTC

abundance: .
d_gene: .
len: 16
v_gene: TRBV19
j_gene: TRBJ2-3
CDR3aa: CASSKRQGSFTDTQYF
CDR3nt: TGTGCCAGTTCGAAAAGGCAGGGTAGTTTTACAGATACGCAGTATTTT

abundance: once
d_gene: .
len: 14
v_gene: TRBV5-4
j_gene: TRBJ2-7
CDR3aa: CASSRGQFGGEQYF
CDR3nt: TGTGCCAGCAGCCGCGGACAGTTTGGTGGGGAGCAGTACTTC

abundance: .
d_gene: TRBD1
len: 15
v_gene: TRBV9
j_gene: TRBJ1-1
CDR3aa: CASSVSPTGDTEAFF
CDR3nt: TGTGCCAGCAGCGTATCCCCGACAGGGGACACTGAAGCTTTCTTT

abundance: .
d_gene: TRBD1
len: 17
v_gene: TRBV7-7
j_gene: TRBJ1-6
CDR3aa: CASSLARGQVYNSPLHF
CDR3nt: TGTGCTAGCAGCTTAGCGCGCGGACAGGTCTATAATTCACCCCTCCACTTT

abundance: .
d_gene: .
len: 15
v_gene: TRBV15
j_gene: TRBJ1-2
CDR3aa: CATSRDLQGRSGYTF
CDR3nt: TGTGCCACCAGCAGAGATCTACAGGGTAGAAGTGGCTACACCTTC

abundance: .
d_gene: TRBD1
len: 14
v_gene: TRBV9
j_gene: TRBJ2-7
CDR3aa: CASSPFGQVYEQYF
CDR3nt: TGTGCCAGCAGCCCCTTTGGACAGGTCTACGAGCAGTACTTC

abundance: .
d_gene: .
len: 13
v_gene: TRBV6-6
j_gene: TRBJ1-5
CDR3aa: CASSYSGHQPQHF
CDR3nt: TGTGCCAGCAGTTACTCGGGGCATCAGCCCCAGCATTTT

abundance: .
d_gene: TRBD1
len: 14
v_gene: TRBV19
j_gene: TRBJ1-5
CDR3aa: CASRHKGANQPQHF
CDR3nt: TGTGCCAGTAGACATAAGGGGGCGAATCAGCCCCAGCATTTT

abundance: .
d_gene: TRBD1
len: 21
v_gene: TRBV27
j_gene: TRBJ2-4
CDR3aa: CASSLSASTGGDTLAKNIQYF
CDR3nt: TGTGCCAGCAGTTTATCGGCTTCCACAGGGGGCGATACACTAGCCAAAAACATTCAGTACTTC

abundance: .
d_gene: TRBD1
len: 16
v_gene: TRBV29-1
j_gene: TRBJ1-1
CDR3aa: CSVVGFRDRENTEAFF
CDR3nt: TGCAGCGTTGTGGGGTTTCGGGACAGAGAGAACACTGAAGCTTTCTTT

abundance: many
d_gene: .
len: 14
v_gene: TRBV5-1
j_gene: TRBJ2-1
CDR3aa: CASSLSGSYNEQFF
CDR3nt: TGCGCCAGCAGCTTGTCGGGTTCCTACAATGAGCAGTTCTTC

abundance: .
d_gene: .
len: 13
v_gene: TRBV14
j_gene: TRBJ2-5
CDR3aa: CASSLPGGETQYF
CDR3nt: TGTGCCAGCAGCCTCCCTGGCGGAGAGACCCAGTACTTC

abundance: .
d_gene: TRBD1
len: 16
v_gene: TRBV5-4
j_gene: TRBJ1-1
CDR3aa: CASSFPGTVLNTEAFF
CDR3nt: TGTGCCAGCAGCTTTCCCGGGACAGTACTGAACACTGAAGCTTTCTTT

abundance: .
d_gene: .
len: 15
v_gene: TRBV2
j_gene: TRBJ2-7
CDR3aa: CASSEEADWGPRQYF
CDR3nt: TGTGCCAGCAGTGAAGAGGCGGATTGGGGCCCAAGGCAGTACTTC

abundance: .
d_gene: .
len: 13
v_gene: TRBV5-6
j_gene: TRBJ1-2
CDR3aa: CASSSFGGSGYTF
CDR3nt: TGTGCCAGCAGCTCCTTTGGGGGCTCTGGCTACACCTTC

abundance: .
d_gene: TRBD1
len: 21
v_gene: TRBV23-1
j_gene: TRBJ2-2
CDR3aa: CASSRRGVGTGGTANTGELFF
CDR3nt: TGCGCCAGCAGTCGAAGGGGGGTAGGGACAGGGGGGACCGCGAACACCGGGGAGCTGTTTTTT

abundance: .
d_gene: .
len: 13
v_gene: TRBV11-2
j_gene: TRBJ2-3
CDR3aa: CASSLERTDTQYF
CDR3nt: TGTGCCAGCAGCTTAGAGCGTACAGATACGCAGTATTTT

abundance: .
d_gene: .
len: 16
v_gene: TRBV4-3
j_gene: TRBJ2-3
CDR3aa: CASSRETGTGQGTQYF
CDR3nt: TGCGCCAGCAGCCGAGAAACCGGGACTGGCCAGGGTACGCAGTATTTT

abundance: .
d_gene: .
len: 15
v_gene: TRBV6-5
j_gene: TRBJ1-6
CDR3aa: CASSYSQGLNSPLHF
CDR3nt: TGTGCCAGCAGTTACTCCCAGGGACTAAATTCACCCCTCCACTTT

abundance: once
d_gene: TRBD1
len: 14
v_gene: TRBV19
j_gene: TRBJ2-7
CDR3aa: CASSLGTGVYEQYF
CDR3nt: TGTGCCAGTAGTCTAGGGACAGGTGTTTACGAGCAGTACTTC

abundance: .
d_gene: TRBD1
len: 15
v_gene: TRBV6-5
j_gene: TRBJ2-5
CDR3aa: CASTPRGTQKETQYF
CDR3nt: TGTGCCAGCACCCCCAGGGGGACCCAAAAAGAGACCCAGTACTTC

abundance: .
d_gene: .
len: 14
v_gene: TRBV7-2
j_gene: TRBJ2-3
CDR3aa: CASSDGTPVDTQYF
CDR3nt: TGTGCCAGCAGCGACGGGACTCCCGTAGATACGCAGTATTTT

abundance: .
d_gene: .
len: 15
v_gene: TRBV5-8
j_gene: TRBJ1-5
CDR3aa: CASSKDTYSNQPQHF
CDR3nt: TGTGCCAGCAGCAAAGACACGTATAGCAATCAGCCCCAGCATTTT

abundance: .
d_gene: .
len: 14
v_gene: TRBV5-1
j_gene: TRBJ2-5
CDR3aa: CASGTGSQKETQYF
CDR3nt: TGCGCCAGCGGCACCGGGTCCCAAAAAGAGACCCAGTACTTC

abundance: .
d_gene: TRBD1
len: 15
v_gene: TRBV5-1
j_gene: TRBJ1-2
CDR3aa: CASSLTPGQLYGYTF
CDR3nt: TGCGCCAGCAGCCTAACTCCGGGACAGCTCTATGGCTACACCTTC

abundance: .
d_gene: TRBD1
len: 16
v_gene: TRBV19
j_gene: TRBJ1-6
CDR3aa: CASSIGQGATNSPLHF
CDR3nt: TGTGCCAGTAGTATAGGGCAGGGGGCCACAAATTCACCCCTCCACTTT